This TCR beta chain came from a study of T cell repertoires in cytomegalovirus infection. In the study overall: Signatures in public TCR beta sequences pointed to both CMV infection and matching HLA type.

TCRdb reprocessed the reads via MiXCR and lists one record per CDR3 protein. This sample has hundreds of thousands of distinct CDR3 sequences, with approximately 24% found just once. Study-wide points: Identification of carriers of CMV plus the relevant HLA was achieved through cumulative public TCR beta family frequency. Dominating the ex vivo response were TCR beta clonotypes that were CMV-specific and HLA-C-restricted.

This clonotype appeared many times. Its antigen is still unknown. The clonotype was recovered from a human donor in good health (CMV status not recorded). Some clones in this sample may be carry-over from other donors' samples. Sequenced sample: CD8+ T cells from PBMCs.

In nucleotides, the CDR3 is TGTGCCAGCAGTCCCTGGGCGGACAGAACCTACGAGCAGTACTTC. It is translated as CASSPWADRTYEQYF. The genes are TRBV27 and TRBJ2-7; possible D gene TRBD1, 6 bases. V lost 5 bases and J lost 2, with 16 bases in between. This CDR3 comprises 15 residues. Per germline, CDR1 MNHEY and CDR2 SMNVEV (reference sequence).